This T cell receptor (beta chain) was found in a study of blood T cell repertoires in COVID-19. Study overall: Whether acute or convalescent, the COVID-19 samples came from the United States, Italy and Spain.

Profiled with immunoSEQ multiplex PCR; TCRdb holds only in-frame clones, not every one. Among about 370,000 clones listed, 75% to 90% were seen once. The participants were between 18 and 89 years old and came from about two dozen US areas. Either two negative PCRs, clearance, or symptom resolution qualified Cohort 3 donors as recovered. Germline V CDR1 and CDR2: SGDLS, YYNGEE. This CDR3 has 17 residues. Trimming removed 4 bases from V and 1 base from J, with 15 bases in between. What was sequenced was PBMCs or T cells enriched from blood (not recorded which). The receptor comes from a man aged 18 to 30 who had recovered from COVID-19. This chain uses TRBV9 with TRBJ2-6; possibly TRBD2 for D (6 bases). The CDR3 spells CASSPREWRSGANVLTF. CDR3 DNA sequence: TGTGCCAGCAGCCCTCGGGAGTGGAGGTCTGGGGCCAACGTCCTGACTTTC. Full variable domain (outside the CDR3, taken from reference TRBV9 and TRBJ2-6): DSGVTQTPKHLITATGQRVTLRCSPRSGDLSVYWYQQSLDQGLQFLIQYYNGEERAKGNILERFSAQQFPDLHSELNLSSLELGDSALYFCASSPREWRSGANVLTFGAGSRLTVL.